This T cell receptor beta chain was found in a study of blood T cell repertoires in COVID-19. The ends were cut back, 4 bases at V and 1 base at J, with 6 bases in the middle. Germline assignment: CDR1 KGHDR and CDR2 SFDVKD. CDR3 length: 13 amino acids. Clones were sequenced by immunoSEQ multiplex PCR, and TCRdb holds only the in-frame ones, with some missing. The sample includes about 120,000 clones, less than 75% of them seen just once. Specimen: peripheral blood. This TCR derives from a human donor with acute or convalescent COVID-19. The donor label of this sample is uncertain. The chain links TRBV24-1 to TRBJ1-1; D call uncertain. CDR3 protein: CATSDERNTEAFF. The CDR3, as DNA: TGTGCCACCAGTGACGAGAGGAACACTGAAGCTTTCTTT.